Reported below is one TCR beta chain. Its antigen is still unknown. A second about 7 to 12 cycle PCR used barcoded and J-beta primers. Sequencing of every sample gave 2.5 million or more CDR3-containing paired-end reads. TCRdb recomputed calls from the 5' RACE reads with MiXCR, one row per CDR3 protein. The sample shows about 900,000 distinct CDR3 sequences, roughly 50% of them seen only once. CDR1 and CDR2 from the germline V gene are SQVTM and ANQGSEA. This CDR3 comprises 13 residues. The V gene end was trimmed by 6 bases and the J gene end by 11 bases; junction bases not matched to a gene: 10. This sample is drawn from a study of blood T cells in healthy people across ages. Study outcomes and limitations: A greater number of naive CD4+ cells and higher diversity distinguished long-lived donors from aged donors. TCR beta diversity correlated strongly with naive T cell percentage.

Donor samples were obtained from healthy Caucasian individuals from Russia, aged about 6 to 90. The chain uses TRBV29-1 and TRBJ1-4; the match to TRBD1 covers 9 bases. The sample consisted of blood. The clonotype comes from a man in his thirties or forties in good health. The CDR3 DNA reads TGCAGCGTGGACGGGACAGGGTTAGGGAAACTGTTTTTT. Its translation: CSVDGTGLGKLFF. Complete variable domain (other parts from reference TRBV29-1 and TRBJ1-4): SAVISQKPSRDICQRGTSLTIQCQVDSQVTMMFWYRQQPGQSLTLIATANQGSEATYESGFVIDKFPISRPNLTFSTLTVSNMSPEDSSIYLCSVDGTGLGKLFFGSGTQLSVL.